Sequencing of this T cell receptor (beta chain) was carried out in a study of glioma-infiltrating T cells. Overall study results and limits: Only very few CDR3 sequences appeared in both tissue and blood. Tissue-blood divergence was below expectation in non-neoplastic patients, above in gliomas.

The iRepertoire nested amplicon-rescue multiplex PCR amplified TCR alpha and beta CDR3s from RNA. One-step reverse transcription and amplification started from around 100-400 ng of tissue mRNA or PBMC total RNA. TCRdb ran MiXCR on the multiplex PCR reads and lists one entry per CDR3 protein. The sample contains 100,000 to 150,000 distinct CDR3 sequences, 23% of which appear only once. The CDR3 covers 19 residues. Germline V gene lookup returns CDR1 SGHRS and CDR2 YFSETQ. After removal of 0 bases from V and 0 bases from J, the junction contained 13 bases not matched to a gene. This clonotype turned up a few times. Its antigen is not identified.

The sequencing input was glioma tissue, nonneoplastic brain tissue, or PBMCs (not recorded which). The receptor was derived from a human donor with low-grade glioma or glioblastoma, undergoing nonglioma brain surgery, or in good health (not recorded which). The J gene is TRBJ2-5, the V gene TRBV5-1; 8 bases fit TRBD1. CDR3 DNA sequence: TGCGCCAGCAGCTTGGACCCTCCAGGACAGGGATCCTACCAAGAGACCCAGTACTTC. Protein sequence: CASSLDPPGQGSYQETQYF.